The clone carrying this T cell receptor beta chain has just a few counts. Its specificity is not known. The data derive from a study of early T cells in non-severe SARS-CoV-2 infection. The study, taken as a whole, reports: In VDJdb matching, anti-spike CD8 responses were favored while private and CD4 specificities went missing.

Using its own MiXCR run on the 5' RACE reads, TCRdb lists one record per CDR3 protein. The table lists around 58,000 distinct CDR3 sequences, roughly 8.2% of them singletons. V shed 1 base, J shed 0 bases, and the junction held 14 bases outside the gene matches. CDR1 and CDR2 from the germline V gene are SEHNR and FQNEAQ (reference sequence). This CDR3 spans 20 amino acids. The V and J genes are TRBV7-9 and TRBJ2-1; 8 nucleotides line up with TRBD2. The clonotype was recovered from an adult who was a healthcare worker with PCR-confirmed SARS-CoV-2 infection or an uninfected control (not recorded which). This specimen consisted of whole blood, obtained at baseline. The DNA for the CDR3 is TGTGCCAGCAGCTTAGAACCTAAGGGGCGGGAGGCTCGCTCCTACAATGAGCAGTTCTTC. Amino acids: CASSLEPKGREARSYNEQFF.